This TCR beta chain appears in the sequencing data of a study of cytomegalovirus exposure and HLA in healthy donors. Study-level information: Among the 398 genotyped donors, around 81% were placed in the Caucasian-associated ancestry cluster. Study-wide results and caveats: The classifier reportedly diagnosed cytomegalovirus status with high specificity and sensitivity. HLA alleles were associated with some 16,000 TCR beta sequences in a later analysis at 0.05 false discovery rate.

The PCR made use of 60 Vbeta and 13 Jbeta primers. The protocol was immunoSEQ multiplex PCR, while the TCRdb copy is restricted to in-frame clones and leaves out a portion. The top ten hold around 2% of the sample, which has around 120,000 clones, over 70% seen once. The germline V gene encodes CDR1 MNHEY and CDR2 SMNVEV (reference sequence). Trimming shortened V by 7 bases and J by 4 bases, and 16 bases separated the two germline ends. The CDR3 loop spans 14 amino acids. This clone has just a few counts. What it binds is unknown. The material sequenced was PBMCs. The sequence came from a woman in her thirties or forties in good health and CMV-seronegative. The chain is built from TRBV27 and TRBJ1-1; possibly TRBD1 for D (5 bases). The CDR3 here is CASNPGVGSTEAFF. CDR3 DNA sequence: TGTGCCAGCAACCCGGGGGTGGGGAGCACTGAAGCTTTCTTT.